This TCR beta chain was sequenced during a study of blood T cell repertoires in COVID-19 (TCRdb year 2020). Looking at the study overall: The collaborator samples originated in the United States, Italy and Spain and spanned the acute and convalescent phases of COVID-19. The prospective study material was composed of cDNA or gDNA derived from T cells, B-cell-depleted T cells, or PBMCs. Deeply sampled blood TCRbeta repertoires from subjects exposed to, actively infected with, or recovered from COVID-19 were included in the dataset. The repertoires were made available in a free public database intended to serve as a resource for research on the immune response to SARS-CoV-2. Samples came from the ongoing ImmuneRACE study (first 160 participants) plus 1,254 subjects from 6 global collaborators. Sample metadata almost always included a de-identified subject ID, COVID-19 status, age in years and sex. Where available, HLA class I and class II types were obtained from metadata supplied by the sample provider rather than from assay-based typing. Overall results and qualifications from the work: Clinical and demographic metadata were provided uncurated, with the amount varying by source and participant.

The V and J ends are trimmed by 3 bases and 2 bases, leaving 11 bases between them. Per the germline V gene (reference sequence), DFQATT is the CDR1 and SNEGSKA is the CDR2. Taken from cysteine to phenylalanine, the CDR3 has 13 residues. Of the read, only the CDR3 DNA is kept; its 39 bases are in frame from base 1. TCRbeta CDR3 regions were amplified from genomic DNA by means of the immunoSEQ Assay, a bias-controlled multiplex PCR. In the paper's pipeline: Nucleated cell counts per sample were estimated from amplification of reference gene primers within the assay. To quantify the absolute abundance of each unique TCRbeta CDR3 rearrangement, sequence reads were collapsed and filtered. For each sample, productive Simpson clonality was calculated as the square root of Simpson's diversity index over productive rearrangements. Imported from immuneACCESS, the table was reduced by TCRdb to in-frame sequences with V and J called. These copies leave out some clones; in studies compared against another copy, an unresolved V gene accounts for under half, and the cause of the remainder is not known. That table is the source of V, J and clone size, and D and trimming were worked out from the DNA. The sample includes over 150,000 clones, with about three quarters observed a single time. The top ten clonotypes cover roughly 1.5% of the sample.

Points on this clone: Its recognized antigen is unknown. Base qualities are not provided; no much larger clone lies one nucleotide away.

Each collaborating institution followed its own protocols to collect whole blood in K2EDTA tubes. For TCRbeta analysis, collaborators shipped samples as frozen whole blood, isolated PBMCs, or DNA extracted from either of those sample types. The sequencing input was peripheral blood. This chain is built from TRBV20-1 and TRBJ2-7; a weak D assignment points to TRBD1 (5 bases agree). This sequence originates from a man older than 75 with acute or convalescent COVID-19. CDR3 region: CSASLAGTYEQYF. The DNA sequence is given as TGCAGTGCTAGTCTGGCAGGGACCTACGAGCAGTACTTC.